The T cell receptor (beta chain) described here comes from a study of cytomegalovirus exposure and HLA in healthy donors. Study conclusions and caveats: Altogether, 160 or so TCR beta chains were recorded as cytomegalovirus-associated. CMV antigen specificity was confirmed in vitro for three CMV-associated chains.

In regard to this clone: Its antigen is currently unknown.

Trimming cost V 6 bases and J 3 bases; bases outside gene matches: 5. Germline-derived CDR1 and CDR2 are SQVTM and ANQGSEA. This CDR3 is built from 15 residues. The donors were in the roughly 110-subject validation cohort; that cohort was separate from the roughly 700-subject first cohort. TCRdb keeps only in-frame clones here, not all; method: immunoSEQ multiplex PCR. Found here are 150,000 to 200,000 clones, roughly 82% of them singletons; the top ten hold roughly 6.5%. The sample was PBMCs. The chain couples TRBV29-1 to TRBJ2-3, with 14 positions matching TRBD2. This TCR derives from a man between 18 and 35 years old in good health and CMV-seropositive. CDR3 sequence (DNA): TGCAGCGTCGGGACTAGCGGGAGTTTAACAGATACGCAGTATTTT. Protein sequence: CSVGTSGSLTDTQYF.